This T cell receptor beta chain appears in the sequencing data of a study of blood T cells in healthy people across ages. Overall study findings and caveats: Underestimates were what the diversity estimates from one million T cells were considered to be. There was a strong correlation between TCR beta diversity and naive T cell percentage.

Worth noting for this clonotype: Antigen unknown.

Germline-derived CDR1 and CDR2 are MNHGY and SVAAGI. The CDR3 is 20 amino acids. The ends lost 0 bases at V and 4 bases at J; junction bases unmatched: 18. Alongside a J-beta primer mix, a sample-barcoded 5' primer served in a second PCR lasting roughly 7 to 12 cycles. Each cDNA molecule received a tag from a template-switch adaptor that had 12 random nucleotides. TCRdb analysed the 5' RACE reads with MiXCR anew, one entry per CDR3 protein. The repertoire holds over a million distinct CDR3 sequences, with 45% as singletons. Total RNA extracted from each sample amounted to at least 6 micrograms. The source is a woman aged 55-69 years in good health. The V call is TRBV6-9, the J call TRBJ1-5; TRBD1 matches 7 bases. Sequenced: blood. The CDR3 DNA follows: TGTGCCAGCAGTTATTCGAATTGCGGGGAAGGTCAGGGGGTAAATCAGCCCCAGCATTTT. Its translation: CASSYSNCGEGQGVNQPQHF.